The 26 T cell receptor beta chains below come from one sample, sequenced in a study of blood T cell repertoires in COVID-19. Sequencing was performed with immunoSEQ multiplex PCR; in TCRdb, only in-frame clones are kept and a portion is missing. Seen here are 200,000 to 300,000 clones, about 84% observed once, and the top ten hold over 9%. The sample taken for sequencing was peripheral blood. Receptors originate from an elderly man with acute or convalescent COVID-19.

In its sample, this clone was seen once. The chain recombines TRBV19 with TRBJ1-1; D gene uncertain. The CDR3 runs to 14 residues. With 6 bases removed from V and 4 bases from J, the gap between germline ends came to 15 bases. CDR1 and CDR2 from the germline V gene are LNHDA and SQIVND (reference sequence). CDR3 in DNA: TGTGCCAGTAGCAACGGGTTTCTCGGCACTGAAGCTTTCTTT. Its protein is CASSNGFLGTEAFF.

Only one count was recorded for this clone. The rearrangement joins TRBV28 to TRBJ1-4; 8 bases are shared with TRBD1. The junction had 12 bases not matched to a gene; V was cut back by 5 bases and J by 10 bases. Germline V gene lookup returns CDR1 MDHEN and CDR2 SYDVKM. The CDR3 loop spans 15 amino acids. The CDR3 coding sequence is TGTGCCAGCAGTCGACAGGGGATTGAGGAAGTAAAACTGTTTTTT. It encodes CASSRQGIEEVKLFF.

The table lists this clone with a count of one. The chain combines TRBV6-6 with TRBJ2-3; 7 bases match TRBD2. The CDR3 runs to 16 residues. V shed 2 bases and J 3 bases; nucleotides not matched to a gene: 8. Per the germline V gene, CDR1 is MNHNY and CDR2 is SVGAGI (reference sequence). CDR3 sequence reads: CASSYGGRERTDTQYF. The CDR3 DNA reads TGTGCCAGCAGTTACGGCGGGCGGGAGAGAACAGATACGCAGTATTTT.

This clone was counted a few times. The chain employs TRBV2 and TRBJ2-7; D is perhaps TRBD1 (5 bases). Trimming shortened V by 7 bases and J by 3 bases, and 13 bases separated the two germline ends. The CDR3 runs 13 residues. Per germline, CDR1 SNHLY and CDR2 FYNNEI. CDR3 DNA: TGTGCCAGCACACAGGCAGGCGTCTACGAGCAGTACTTC. The encoded protein is CASTQAGVYEQYF.

The V gene is TRBV7-9, the J gene TRBJ2-7; TRBD2 matches 9 bases. The germline V gene encodes CDR1 SEHNR and CDR2 FQNEAQ (reference sequence). This CDR3 is built from 14 residues. With 5 bases clipped from V and 5 bases from J, the junction kept 7 bases outside the gene matches. The CDR3, as DNA: TGTGCCAGCAGCCCTTCTAGCGGGACTAACGAGCAGTACTTC. This translates into CASSPSSGTNEQYF. The whole variable domain, filled in from reference TRBV7-9 and TRBJ2-7, reads DTGVSQNPRHKITKRGQNVTFRCDPISEHNRLYWYRQTLGQGPEFLTYFQNEAQLEKSRLLSDRFSAERPKGSFSTLEIQRTEQGDSAMYLCASSPSSGTNEQYFGPGTRLTVT.

This sequence joins TRBV2 and TRBJ2-1, with 13 positions matching TRBD2. The CDR3 contains 17 residues. V lost 7 bases and J lost 8; bases outside the gene matches: 14. Looked up from germline, CDR1 is SNHLY and CDR2 is FYNNEI. The DNA of the CDR3 is TGTGCCAGCATTTCTATACCGGGACTAGCGGGGACTTATGAGCAGTTCTTC. It translates to CASISIPGLAGTYEQFF.

This chain uses TRBV19 with TRBJ2-7; 9 bases are a match to TRBD2. The V gene's germline CDR1 is LNHDA and CDR2 SQIVND (reference sequence). This CDR3 is 14 amino acids long. The V gene end was trimmed by 8 bases and the J gene end by 6 bases; junction bases not matched to a gene: 11. CDR3 residues: CASAYSGRTFEQYF. Written as DNA, the CDR3 is TGTGCCAGTGCATATAGCGGGAGAACGTTCGAGCAGTACTTC.

J is TRBJ1-4 and V is TRBV6-2 or TRBV6-3; D is undetermined. Germline-derived CDR1 and CDR2 are MNHEY and SVGEGT. The CDR3 extends over 15 amino acids. Deletions cut 5 bases from V and 7 bases from J, with 17 bases between. In DNA form, the CDR3 reads TGTGCCAGCAGTCCCTCCCGACTTTTGGGTGAAAAACTGTTTTTT. Translating it yields CASSPSRLLGEKLFF.

The genes are TRBV15 and TRBJ1-2; D not certain. The CDR3 length is 14 residues. Germline assignment: CDR1 LNHNV and CDR2 YYDKDF (reference sequence). Trimming took 0 bases from V and 8 from J, leaving 13 bases between them. The CDR3 is CATSREAPPRGYTF. The CDR3 coding sequence is TGTGCCACCAGCAGAGAAGCCCCGCCGAGGGGCTACACCTTC. Variable domain in full (rest from reference TRBV15 and TRBJ1-2): DAMVIQNPRYQVTQFGKPVTLSCSQTLNHNVMYWYQQKSSQAPKLLFHYYDKDFNNEADTPDNFQSRRPNTSFCFLDIRSPGLGDTAMYLCATSREAPPRGYTFGSGTRLTVV.

The chain joins TRBV3-1 (or the pseudogene TRBV3-2) to TRBJ2-7, with TRBD1 matching over 7 bases. Germline V gene data show CDR1 as LGHDT and CDR2 as YNNKEL (reference sequence). The V and J ends lost 5 bases and 2 bases, in that order; junction bases with no gene match: 3. This CDR3 region has 13 residues. CDR3 in DNA: TGTGCCAGCAGCGCTCAGGGGGCCTACGAGCAGTACTTC. This sequence encodes CASSAQGAYEQYF.

The rearrangement uses TRBV7-6 and TRBJ2-3; a weak D match, TRBD2 (5 bases). CDR3 length equals 15 residues. Trimming stripped 1 base from V and 8 bases from J, with 16 bases between. Germline V gene lookup returns CDR1 SGHVS and CDR2 FNYEAQ. In nucleotides, the CDR3 is TGTGCCAGCAGCTTAGGAGGGCCAACAGCTGGTACGCAGTATTTT. Encoded protein: CASSLGGPTAGTQYF.

This chain connects TRBV19 to TRBJ1-6; TRBD1 is a possible D gene (6 bases). The V end lost 5 bases, the J end lost 0 bases, and 17 bases lay between the germline ends. This CDR3 comprises 18 residues. Germline V gene sequence: CDR1 LNHDA, CDR2 SQIVND (reference sequence). The CDR3 loop is CASSFSQQGSSYNSPLHF. The CDR3 nucleotides read TGTGCCAGTAGTTTTTCCCAGCAGGGGAGCTCCTATAATTCACCCCTCCACTTT.

This chain connects TRBV6-6 to TRBJ2-7; 11 nucleotides line up with TRBD1. V lost 6 bases and J lost 3; bases outside the gene matches: 10. The V gene's germline CDR1 is MNHNY and CDR2 SVGAGI (reference sequence). This CDR3 spans 16 amino acids. In DNA, the CDR3 is TGTGCCAGCAGAATTCTTGGACAGGGGGCATACTACGAGCAGTACTTC. This translates into CASRILGQGAYYEQYF.

This chain links TRBV10-3 with TRBJ1-3; D unclear. The V and J ends lost 8 bases and 0 bases respectively, with 17 bases between them. Per germline, CDR1 ENHRY and CDR2 SYGVKD. The CDR3 length is 16 residues. The CDR3 loop reads CAIYDRSDNSGNTIYF. The CDR3 DNA is TGTGCCATCTATGATAGATCTGACAACTCTGGAAACACCATATATTTT.

The V gene is TRBV9, the J gene TRBJ2-1; 9 positions agree with TRBD1. This CDR3 is 15 amino acids long. The germline V gene encodes CDR1 SGDLS and CDR2 YYNGEE. With V trimmed by 4 bases and J by 7 bases, 9 bases remained unmatched. CDR3 sequence: CASSPRGQGLNEQFF. The CDR3 bases are TGTGCCAGCAGCCCCCGGGGACAGGGTCTGAATGAGCAGTTCTTC.

The chain carries TRBV6-5 and TRBJ2-1; the match to TRBD2 covers 15 bases. J gave up 4 bases and V 8 bases, and 3 bases lay outside the gene matches. The CDR3 has 15 amino acids. Per germline, CDR1 MNHEY and CDR2 SVGAGI. CDR3 bases: TGTGCCAGCGGACTAGCGGGAGGGGGGTACAATGAGCAGTTCTTC. This encodes CASGLAGGGYNEQFF.

The chain links TRBV6-5 to TRBJ2-5, with D perhaps matching TRBD2 (6 bases). The germline V and J ends were trimmed by 0 bases and 4 bases, with 15 bases remaining between them. The V gene's germline CDR1 is MNHEY and CDR2 SVGAGI. The CDR3 has 16 amino acids. CDR3 bases: TGTGCCAGCAGTTACTCCTGGGGGGTCCAGCGAGAGACCCAGTACTTC. This gives the protein CASSYSWGVQRETQYF.

To note about this clone: The sample contains more than one DNA sequence encoding this CDR3. The chain is built from TRBV5-1 and TRBJ2-5; 7 nucleotides align to TRBD2. Losses at the gene ends were 2 bases for V and 5 bases for J; bases not matched to a gene: 6. The CDR3 consists of 14 residues. The germline gives CDR1 SGHRS, CDR2 YFSETQ. This CDR3 is CASSFGQGGETQYF. CDR3 in DNA: TGCGCCAGCAGCTTTGGGCAGGGAGGGGAGACCCAGTACTTC.

Here the CDR3 reads CASSSTASGNTIYF. The CDR3 nucleotides are TGTGCCAGCAGCTCGACAGCTTCTGGAAACACCATATATTTT. V gene TRBV13 combines with J gene TRBJ1-3, with D perhaps matching TRBD1 (5 bases). V was clipped by 4 bases and J by 1 base, with 8 bases between them. Germline V lookup: CDR1 PRHDT, CDR2 FYEKMQ (reference sequence). This CDR3 region has 14 residues.

The rearrangement links TRBV13 to TRBJ1-4, with D perhaps TRBD1 (5 bases). The CDR3 contains 14 residues. V gave up 5 bases and J gave up 7 bases, with 14 bases separating them. Germline V lookup: CDR1 PRHDT, CDR2 FYEKMQ (reference sequence). The chain's CDR3 is CASSRREGGEKLFF. CDR3 bases: TGTGCCAGCAGCCGCAGGGAGGGAGGTGAAAAACTGTTTTTT. The variable domain in full, completed from reference TRBV13 and TRBJ1-4, reads AAGVIQSPRHLIKEKRETATLKCYPIPRHDTVYWYQQGPGQDPQFLISFYEKMQSDKGSIPDRFSAQQFSDYHSELNMSSLELGDSALYFCASSRREGGEKLFFGSGTQLSVL.

The count of this clone is one. The chain carries TRBV4-2 and TRBJ2-7, with 12 bases that match TRBD2. The ends lost 4 bases at V and 3 bases at J; junction bases unmatched: 4. CDR3 length equals 15 residues. The germline gives CDR1 LGHNA, CDR2 YNFKEQ. The CDR3 DNA reads TGTGCCAGCAGCCCCGGACTAGCGGGGCTCTACGAGCAGTACTTC. Translating it yields CASSPGLAGLYEQYF.

This sequence joins TRBV27 and TRBJ2-1; a weak D match, TRBD1 (5 bases). Germline V lookup: CDR1 MNHEY, CDR2 SMNVEV (reference sequence). CDR3 length: 17 residues. Trimming cost V 7 bases and J 3 bases, with 22 bases left between them. The CDR3 DNA is TGTGCCAGCACCACCACAAGGCAGGCAGGGCGCTACAATGAGCAGTTCTTC. Its translation: CASTTTRQAGRYNEQFF.

The V call is TRBV12-3 or TRBV12-4, the J call TRBJ2-1; 8 bases are a match to TRBD1. Losses at the gene ends were 4 bases for V and 14 bases for J; bases not matched to a gene: 7. The length of the CDR3 is 12 residues. CDR3 sequence reads: CASSSGQVNEFF. DNA of the CDR3: TGTGCCAGCAGTTCGGGACAGGTAAATGAGTTCTTC.

The genes are TRBV6-6 and TRBJ1-1; 11 bases are shared with TRBD1. This CDR3 is built from 13 residues. Losses at the gene ends were 8 bases for V and 4 bases for J; bases not matched to a gene: 3. Germline V gene sequence: CDR1 MNHNY, CDR2 SVGAGI (reference sequence). This CDR3 is CASGGTGGTEAFF. For the CDR3, the DNA is TGTGCCAGCGGCGGGACAGGGGGCACTGAAGCTTTCTTT.

The chain has TRBV7-2 and TRBJ2-7, with 7 bases matching TRBD2. The CDR3 loop spans 14 amino acids. The trim removed 5 bases at V and 5 bases at J, leaving 9 bases unmatched. The germline V gene encodes CDR1 SGHTA and CDR2 FQGNSA. CDR3 sequence reads: CASSPGLVGHEQYF. CDR3 DNA sequence: TGTGCCAGCAGCCCCGGACTAGTTGGGCACGAGCAGTACTTC.

The chain carries TRBV28 and TRBJ1-2; D is perhaps TRBD1 (6 bases). Germline values: CDR1 MDHEN, CDR2 SYDVKM. Trimming shortened V by 6 bases and J by 4 bases, and 18 bases separated the two germline ends. The CDR3 sequence is 15 residues long. The chain's CDR3 is CASSTPRGGAYGYTF. CDR3 DNA sequence: TGTGCCAGCAGCACCCCGAGGGGGGGGGCCTATGGCTACACCTTC.